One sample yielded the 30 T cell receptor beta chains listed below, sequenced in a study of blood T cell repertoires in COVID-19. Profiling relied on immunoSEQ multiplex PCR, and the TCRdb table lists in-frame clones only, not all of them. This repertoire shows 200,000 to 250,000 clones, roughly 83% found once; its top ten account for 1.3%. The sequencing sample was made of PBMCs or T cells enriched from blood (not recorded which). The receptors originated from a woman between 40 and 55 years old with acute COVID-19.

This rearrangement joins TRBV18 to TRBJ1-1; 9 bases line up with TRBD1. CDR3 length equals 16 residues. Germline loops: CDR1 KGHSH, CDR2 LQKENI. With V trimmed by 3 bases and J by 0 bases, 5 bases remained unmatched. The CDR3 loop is CASSPPYRGLNTEAFF. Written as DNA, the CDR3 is TGTGCCAGCTCACCGCCTTACAGGGGGCTGAACACTGAAGCTTTCTTT.

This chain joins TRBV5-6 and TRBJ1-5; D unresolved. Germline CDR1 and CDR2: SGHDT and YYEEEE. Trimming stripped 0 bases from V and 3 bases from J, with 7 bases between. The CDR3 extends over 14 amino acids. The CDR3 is CASSLGQFNQPQHF. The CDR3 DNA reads TGTGCCAGCAGCTTGGGACAATTCAATCAGCCCCAGCATTTT.

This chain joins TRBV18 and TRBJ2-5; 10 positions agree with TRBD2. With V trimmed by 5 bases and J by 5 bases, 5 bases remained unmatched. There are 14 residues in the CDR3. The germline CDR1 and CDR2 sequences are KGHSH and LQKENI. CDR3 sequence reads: CASSTAGGQETQYF. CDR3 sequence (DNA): TGTGCCAGCTCAACAGCGGGGGGGCAGGAGACCCAGTACTTC.

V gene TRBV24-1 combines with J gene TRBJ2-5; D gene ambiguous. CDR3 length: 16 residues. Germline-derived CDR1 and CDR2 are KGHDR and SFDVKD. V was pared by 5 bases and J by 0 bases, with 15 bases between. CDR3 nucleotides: TGTGCCACCAGTGCCCTATCGGGTACCCACCAAGAGACCCAGTACTTC. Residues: CATSALSGTHQETQYF.

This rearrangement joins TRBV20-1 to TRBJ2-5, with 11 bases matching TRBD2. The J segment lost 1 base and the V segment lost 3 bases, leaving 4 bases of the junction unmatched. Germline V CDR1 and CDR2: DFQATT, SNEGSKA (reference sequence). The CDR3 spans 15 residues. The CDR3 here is CSASPGTSGQETQYF. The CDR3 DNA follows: TGCAGTGCTAGTCCCGGGACTAGCGGCCAAGAGACCCAGTACTTC.

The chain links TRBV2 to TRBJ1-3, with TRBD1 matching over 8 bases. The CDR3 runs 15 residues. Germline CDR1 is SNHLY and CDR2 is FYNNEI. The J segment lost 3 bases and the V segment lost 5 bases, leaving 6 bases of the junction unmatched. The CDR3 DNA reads TGTGCCAGCAGTCCTAGAGGACAGGGTGGAAACACCATATATTTT. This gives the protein CASSPRGQGGNTIYF.

CDR3 coding DNA: TGTGCCAGCACCCCGGGGGACCGATCCTACGAGCAGTACTTC. This gives the protein CASTPGDRSYEQYF. The gene calls are TRBV4-2 and TRBJ2-7, with a possible D match to TRBD2 (6 bases). Germline V gene data show CDR1 as LGHNA and CDR2 as YNFKEQ. The CDR3 has 14 amino acids. V lost 7 bases, J lost 1 base, and 14 bases lay in between.

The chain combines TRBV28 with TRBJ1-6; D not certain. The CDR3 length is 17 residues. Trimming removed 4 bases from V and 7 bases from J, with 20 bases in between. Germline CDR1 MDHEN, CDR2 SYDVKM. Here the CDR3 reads CASSSRAGLMTNSPLHF. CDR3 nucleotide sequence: TGTGCCAGCAGTTCGAGGGCCGGACTCATGACGAATTCACCCCTCCACTTT.

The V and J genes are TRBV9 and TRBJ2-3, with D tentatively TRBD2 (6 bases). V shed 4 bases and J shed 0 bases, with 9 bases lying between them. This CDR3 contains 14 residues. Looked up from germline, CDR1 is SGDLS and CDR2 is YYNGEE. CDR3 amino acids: CASSSRGSTDTQYF. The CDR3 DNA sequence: TGTGCCAGCAGCTCCCGGGGGAGCACAGATACGCAGTATTTT.

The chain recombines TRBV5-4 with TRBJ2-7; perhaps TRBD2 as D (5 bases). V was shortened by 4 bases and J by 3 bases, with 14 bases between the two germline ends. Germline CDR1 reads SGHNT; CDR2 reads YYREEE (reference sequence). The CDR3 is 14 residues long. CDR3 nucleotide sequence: TGTGCCAGCAGCCCGGGGATACAGCTCTACGAGCAGTACTTC. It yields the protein CASSPGIQLYEQYF.

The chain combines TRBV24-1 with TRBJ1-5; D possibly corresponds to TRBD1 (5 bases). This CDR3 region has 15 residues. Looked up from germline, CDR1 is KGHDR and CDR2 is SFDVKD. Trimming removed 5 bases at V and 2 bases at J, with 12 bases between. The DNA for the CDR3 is TGTGCCACCAGTGCCAGGGCAGAGGGCAATCAGCCCCAGCATTTT. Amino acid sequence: CATSARAEGNQPQHF.

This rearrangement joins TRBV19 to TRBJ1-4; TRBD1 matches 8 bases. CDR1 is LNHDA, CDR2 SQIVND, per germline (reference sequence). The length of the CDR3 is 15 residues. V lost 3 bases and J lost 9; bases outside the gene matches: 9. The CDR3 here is CASSITWQGAKKLFF. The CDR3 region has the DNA TGTGCCAGTAGTATCACTTGGCAGGGGGCGAAAAAACTGTTTTTT. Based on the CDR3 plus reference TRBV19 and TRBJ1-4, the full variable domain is DGGITQSPKYLFRKEGQNVTLSCEQNLNHDAMYWYRQDPGQGLRLIYYSQIVNDFQKGDIAEGYSVSREKKESFPLTVTSAQKNPTAFYLCASSITWQGAKKLFFGSGTQLSVL.

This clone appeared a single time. CDR3 sequence reads: CASSTQGNSRSGNTIYF. CDR3 nucleotides: TGTGCCAGTAGTACCCAGGGGAACTCCCGCTCTGGAAACACCATATATTTT. The gene calls are TRBV19 and TRBJ1-3, with a tentative D call TRBD1 (6 bases). Trimming took off 4 bases at V and 0 bases at J, with 16 bases between the two ends. Germline loops: CDR1 LNHDA, CDR2 SQIVND (reference sequence). The CDR3 runs 17 residues.

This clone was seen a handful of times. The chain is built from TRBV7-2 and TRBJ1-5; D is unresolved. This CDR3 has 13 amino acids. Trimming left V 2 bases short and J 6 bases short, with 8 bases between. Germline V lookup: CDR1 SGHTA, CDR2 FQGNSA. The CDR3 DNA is TGTGCCAGCAGCTTAATGGAGTCTCAGCCCCAGCATTTT. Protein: CASSLMESQPQHF.

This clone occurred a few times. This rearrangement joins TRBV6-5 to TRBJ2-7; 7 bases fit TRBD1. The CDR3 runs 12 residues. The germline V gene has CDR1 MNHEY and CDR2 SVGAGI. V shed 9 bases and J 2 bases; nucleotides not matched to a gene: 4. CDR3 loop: CARKQGPYEQYF. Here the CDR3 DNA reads TGTGCCAGAAAACAGGGGCCCTACGAGCAGTACTTC.

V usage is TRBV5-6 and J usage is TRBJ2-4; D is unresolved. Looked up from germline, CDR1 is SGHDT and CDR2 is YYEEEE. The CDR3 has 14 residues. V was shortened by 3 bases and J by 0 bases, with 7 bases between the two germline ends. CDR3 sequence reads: CASSSAEAKNIQYF. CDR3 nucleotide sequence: TGTGCCAGCAGCTCCGCGGAAGCCAAAAACATTCAGTACTTC.

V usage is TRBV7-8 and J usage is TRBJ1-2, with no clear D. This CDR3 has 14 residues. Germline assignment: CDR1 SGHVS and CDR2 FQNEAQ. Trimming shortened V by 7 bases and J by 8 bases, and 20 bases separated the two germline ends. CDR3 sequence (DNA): TGTGCCAGCACGCCAAACAGTCTCCTTATGGGCTACACCTTC. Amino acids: CASTPNSLLMGYTF.

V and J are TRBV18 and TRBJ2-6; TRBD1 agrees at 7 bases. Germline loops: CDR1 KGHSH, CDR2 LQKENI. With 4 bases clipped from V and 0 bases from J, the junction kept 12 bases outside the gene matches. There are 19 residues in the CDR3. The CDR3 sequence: CASSRNVLRGPSGANVLTF. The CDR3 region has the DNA TGTGCCAGCTCACGTAATGTCCTAAGGGGGCCCTCTGGGGCCAACGTCCTGACTTTC.

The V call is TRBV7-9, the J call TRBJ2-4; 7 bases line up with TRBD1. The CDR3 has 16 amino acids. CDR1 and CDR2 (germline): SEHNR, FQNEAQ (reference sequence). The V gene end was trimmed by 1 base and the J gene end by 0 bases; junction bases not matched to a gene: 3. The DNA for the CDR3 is TGTGCCAGCAGCTTAGTCACAGGGGCAGCCAAAAACATTCAGTACTTC. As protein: CASSLVTGAAKNIQYF.

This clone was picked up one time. The CDR3 DNA sequence: TGTGCCAGCAGCCCGGGGGTCTCTGGAAACACCATATATTTT. This gives the protein CASSPGVSGNTIYF. The chain recombines TRBV3-1 (or the pseudogene TRBV3-2) with TRBJ1-3; a possible D gene is TRBD1 (5 bases). There are 14 residues in the CDR3. In germline, CDR1 is LGHDT, CDR2 YNNKEL (reference sequence). The V end lost 4 bases, the J end lost 0 bases, and 7 bases lay between the germline ends.

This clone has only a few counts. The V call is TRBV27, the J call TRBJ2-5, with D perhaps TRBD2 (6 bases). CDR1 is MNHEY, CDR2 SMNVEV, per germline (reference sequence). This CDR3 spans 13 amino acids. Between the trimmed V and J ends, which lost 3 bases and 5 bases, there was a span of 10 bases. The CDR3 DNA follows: TGTGCCAGCAGTTTTATGGAGGGGGAGACCCAGTACTTC. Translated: CASSFMEGETQYF.

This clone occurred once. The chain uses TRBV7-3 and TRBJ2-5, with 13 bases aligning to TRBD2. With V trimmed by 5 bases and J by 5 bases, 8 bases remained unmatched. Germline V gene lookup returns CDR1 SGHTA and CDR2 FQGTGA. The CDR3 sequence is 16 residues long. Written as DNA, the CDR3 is TGTGCCAGCAGCCCCACTAGCGGGAGGGCAGAGGAGACCCAGTACTTC. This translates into CASSPTSGRAEETQYF.

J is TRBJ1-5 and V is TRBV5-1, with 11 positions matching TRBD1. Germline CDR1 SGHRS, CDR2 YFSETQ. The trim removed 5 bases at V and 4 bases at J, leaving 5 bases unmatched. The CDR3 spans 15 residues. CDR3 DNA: TGCGCCAGCAGACCGGGACAGGGGGTGAATCAGCCCCAGCATTTT. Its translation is CASRPGQGVNQPQHF.

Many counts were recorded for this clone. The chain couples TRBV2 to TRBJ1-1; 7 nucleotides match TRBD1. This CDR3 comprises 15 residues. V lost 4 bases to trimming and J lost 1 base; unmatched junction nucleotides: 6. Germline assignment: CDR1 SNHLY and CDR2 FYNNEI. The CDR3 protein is CASSVPGTANTEAFF. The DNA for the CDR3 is TGTGCCAGCAGTGTACCCGGGACAGCGAACACTGAAGCTTTCTTT.

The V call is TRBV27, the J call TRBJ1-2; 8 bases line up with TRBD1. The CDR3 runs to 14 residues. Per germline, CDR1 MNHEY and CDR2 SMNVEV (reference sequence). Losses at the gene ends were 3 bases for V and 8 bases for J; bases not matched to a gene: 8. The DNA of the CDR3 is TGTGCCAGCAGTTTCGGCAGGGGGCTTGGAGGCTACACCTTC. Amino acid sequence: CASSFGRGLGGYTF.

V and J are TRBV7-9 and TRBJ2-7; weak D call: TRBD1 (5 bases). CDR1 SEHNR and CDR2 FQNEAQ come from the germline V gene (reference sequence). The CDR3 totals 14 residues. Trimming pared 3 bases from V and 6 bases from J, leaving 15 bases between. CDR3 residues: CASSFGDSHPEQYF. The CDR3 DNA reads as TGTGCCAGCAGCTTCGGAGACAGTCATCCCGAGCAGTACTTC.

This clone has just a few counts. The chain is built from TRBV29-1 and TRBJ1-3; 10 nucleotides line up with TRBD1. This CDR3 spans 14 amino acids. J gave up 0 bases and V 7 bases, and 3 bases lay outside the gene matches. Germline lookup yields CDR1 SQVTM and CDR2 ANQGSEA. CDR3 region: CSAGTGVSGNTIYF. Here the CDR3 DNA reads TGCAGCGCGGGGACAGGGGTCTCTGGAAACACCATATATTTT.

The CDR3, as DNA: TGTGCCAGCAGCCCCCGGGGGAGCGGCACAGATACGCAGTATTTT. It translates to CASSPRGSGTDTQYF. The chain recombines TRBV7-8 with TRBJ2-3; tentatively, D is TRBD2 (6 bases). The CDR3 spans 15 residues. Looked up from germline, CDR1 is SGHVS and CDR2 is FQNEAQ. V shed 5 bases and J shed 1 base, with 13 bases lying between them.

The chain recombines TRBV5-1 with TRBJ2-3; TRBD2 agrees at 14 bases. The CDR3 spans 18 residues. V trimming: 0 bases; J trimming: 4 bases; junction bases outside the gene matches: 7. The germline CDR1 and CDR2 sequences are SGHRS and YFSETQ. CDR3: CASSLGGLAGGGADTQYF. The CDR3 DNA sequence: TGCGCCAGCAGCTTGGGCGGACTAGCGGGAGGAGGAGCAGATACGCAGTATTTT.

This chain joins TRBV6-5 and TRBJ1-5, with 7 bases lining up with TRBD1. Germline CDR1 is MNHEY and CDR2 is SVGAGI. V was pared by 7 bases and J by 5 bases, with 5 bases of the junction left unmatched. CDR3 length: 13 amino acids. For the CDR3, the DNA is TGTGCCAGCACTATAACAGGGGATCAGCCCCAGCATTTT. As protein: CASTITGDQPQHF.